These T cell receptor beta chains were read from a single sample in a study of molecular identifiers for immune sequencing clone quantification. TCRdb itself ran the PCR reads through MiXCR, one entry per CDR3 protein. The profile shows over 600,000 distinct CDR3 sequences, just under 20% of them singletons. The sequenced sample was naive CD8+ T cells from blood, with Jurkat cell RNA spiked in. These receptors were taken from a human donor in good health. Some libraries in this study had Jurkat cell RNA spiked in. CDR3s include the opening cysteine and the closing phenylalanine or tryptophan. D genes are given only for firm matches. The size of a clone is reported for some rows only, either as once, few or many, or as a class for expanded clones.

clone size	J gene	D gene	V gene	CDR3 length	CDR3 DNA	CDR3 protein
many	TRBJ2-7	TRBD1	TRBV7-6	15	TGTGCCAGCAGCACGGCCGGACAGGGTTGGTACGAGCAGTACTTC	CASSTAGQGWYEQYF
-	TRBJ2-7	-	TRBV11-3	14	TGTGCCAGCAGCCAAGGACTATCCCCCTACGAGCAGTACTTC	CASSQGLSPYEQYF
-	TRBJ2-7	-	TRBV14	13	TGTGCCAGCAGCCAAGCCTACAGCGACGAGCAGCACTTC	CASSQAYSDEQHF
-	TRBJ2-7	TRBD2	TRBV20-1	16	TGCTGTGCTAGAGATATCGCTAGCGGTTACCCCTACGAGCAGTACTTC	CCARDIASGYPYEQYF
many	TRBJ2-7	-	TRBV19	14	TGTGCCAGTAGTCTGACTTATCCGGGGCACGAGCAGTACTTC	CASSLTYPGHEQYF
once	TRBJ1-5	-	TRBV9	15	TGTGCCAGCGGCGTAGTGGCGGGGGCCGCAGATACGCAGCATTTT	CASGVVAGAADTQHF
many	TRBJ1-3	-	TRBV10-3	14	TGTGCCATCAGTGAGGCTAGCTCTGGAAACACCATATATTTT	CAISEASSGNTIYF
-	TRBJ2-1	TRBD2	TRBV28	16	TGTGCCAGCATTTTAGCCTTAGCGGGAGGGCACAATGAGCAGTTCTTC	CASILALAGGHNEQFF
many	TRBJ1-1	-	TRBV5-1	13	TGCGCCAGCAAGGGGACGGGGAACACTGAAGCTTTCTTT	CASKGTGNTEAFF
many	TRBJ2-5	-	TRBV28	16	TGTGCCAGCAGTTTATTCTCGGTCCCGGGGGTAGAGACCCAGTACTTC	CASSLFSVPGVETQYF
many	TRBJ2-3	TRBD2	TRBV19	16	TGTGCCAGTAGTTTCGGGACTAGGAGTTTGGCAGATACGCAGTATTTT	CASSFGTRSLADTQYF
many	TRBJ2-3	-	TRBV6-2/TRBV6-3	13	TGTGCCAGCAACAGGGCAAGCACAGATACGCAGTATTTT	CASNRASTDTQYF